One and the same sample provided the 19 T cell receptor beta chains below, sequenced in a study of radiotherapy plus CTLA-4 blockade in lung cancer. TCRdb's table, derived via immunoSEQ multiplex PCR, lists solely in-frame clones and lacks some. The sample has more than 55,000 clones; less than 85% are singletons. Sample: peripheral blood, taken from a patient treated with radiotherapy plus ipilimumab. These receptors were collected from a human donor with non-small cell lung cancer who had a complete response to radiotherapy plus ipilimumab.

In nucleotides, the CDR3 is TGTGCCAGCAGACAGGGGGTATTATATGGCTACACCTTC. As protein: CASRQGVLYGYTF. The chain has TRBV2 and TRBJ1-2; 8 bases are a match to TRBD1. CDR3 length: 13 amino acids. Trimming cost V 6 bases and J 5 bases; bases outside gene matches: 5. Germline V lookup: CDR1 SNHLY, CDR2 FYNNEI.

The chain's CDR3 is CASSLGVLTNYGYTF. Here the CDR3 DNA reads TGTGCCAGCAGCTTGGGAGTGCTTACTAACTATGGCTACACCTTC. The chain combines TRBV5-6 with TRBJ1-2; D gene ambiguous. Trimming removed 0 bases at V and 0 bases at J, with 9 bases between. The germline V gene encodes CDR1 SGHDT and CDR2 YYEEEE. The CDR3 runs to 15 residues.

The chain carries TRBV19 and TRBJ1-5, with TRBD1 matching over 7 bases. Trimming at V came to 7 bases and at J to 9 bases, leaving 18 bases not matched to a gene. Germline V CDR1 and CDR2: LNHDA, SQIVND (reference sequence). The CDR3 runs to 16 residues. CDR3 nucleotide sequence: TGTGCCAGTACAGGGGACAGTATGCTTCCCCGAGCGCCCCAGCATTTT. As protein: CASTGDSMLPRAPQHF.

This chain joins TRBV5-1 and TRBJ2-3; the match to TRBD1 covers 10 bases. After removal of 2 bases from V and 1 base from J, the junction contained 4 bases not matched to a gene. There are 16 residues in the CDR3. Germline V gene sequence: CDR1 SGHRS, CDR2 YFSETQ. As DNA, the CDR3 is TGCGCCAGCAGCTTTAGCGACAGGGGGCGCACAGATACGCAGTATTTT. This codes for CASSFSDRGRTDTQYF.

The V call is TRBV7-2, the J call TRBJ1-5; D remains unclear. Trimming shortened V by 9 bases and J by 0 bases, and 12 bases separated the two germline ends. Per the germline V gene, CDR1 is SGHTA and CDR2 is FQGNSA. The CDR3 contains 14 residues. The CDR3 region has the DNA TGTGCCAGTTCCTCCGTACATAGCAATCAGCCCCAGCATTTT. Amino acids: CASSSVHSNQPQHF.

This chain uses TRBV10-3 with TRBJ1-1, with no clear D. The CDR3 sequence is 13 residues long. Between the trimmed V and J ends, which lost 7 bases and 0 bases, there was a span of 9 bases. Germline-derived CDR1 and CDR2 are ENHRY and SYGVKD. The CDR3: CAITGSLNTEAFF. The DNA of the CDR3 is TGTGCCATCACCGGGTCTTTGAACACTGAAGCTTTCTTT.

This chain links TRBV30 with TRBJ1-3; possibly TRBD1 for D (5 bases). The CDR3 totals 14 residues. The V end lost 8 bases, the J end lost 0 bases, and 14 bases lay between the germline ends. Per germline, CDR1 GTSNPN and CDR2 SVGIG (reference sequence). DNA of the CDR3: TGTGCCGGGGACTCGGCCCTCTCTGGAAACACCATATATTTT. This encodes CAGDSALSGNTIYF.

The chain couples TRBV7-9 to TRBJ1-4, with D uncertain. V was pared by 8 bases and J by 8 bases, with 21 bases between. This CDR3 has 15 residues. The germline CDR1 and CDR2 sequences are SEHNR and FQNEAQ (reference sequence). In DNA form, the CDR3 reads TGTGCCAGCTCCCTCGGGGAACCCGAAGAGGAAAAACTGTTTTTT. This encodes CASSLGEPEEEKLFF.

This chain joins TRBV27 and TRBJ1-2, with 8 bases identical to TRBD1. Germline V CDR1 and CDR2: MNHEY, SMNVEV (reference sequence). With V trimmed by 3 bases and J by 5 bases, 20 bases remained unmatched. The CDR3 is 19 amino acids. The CDR3 loop reads CASSFFSGTGKRGEYGYTF. CDR3 sequence (DNA): TGTGCCAGCAGTTTCTTCTCCGGGACAGGAAAACGGGGGGAGTATGGCTACACCTTC.

The chain links TRBV29-1 to TRBJ2-1, with TRBD2 matching 10 bases. The CDR3 has 15 residues. CDR1 and CDR2 (germline): SQVTM, ANQGSEA. The V segment lost 7 bases and the J segment 7 bases; nucleotides outside the gene matches: 13. Here the CDR3 reads CSGTTSGFSRNEQFF. CDR3 in DNA: TGCAGCGGCACGACTAGCGGGTTTTCTAGGAATGAGCAGTTCTTC.

This clone was observed a few times. V and J are TRBV19 and TRBJ1-2, with 9 bases lining up with TRBD1. J was trimmed by 2 bases and V by 2 bases; bases with no gene match: 6. Germline CDR1 is LNHDA and CDR2 is SQIVND (reference sequence). The length of the CDR3 is 16 residues. The CDR3 DNA reads TGTGCCAGTAGTATACTCCCGGGACAGGGCAACTATGGCTACACCTTC. This codes for CASSILPGQGNYGYTF.

This chain connects TRBV19 to TRBJ1-5; 8 bases agree with TRBD1. Looked up from germline, CDR1 is LNHDA and CDR2 is SQIVND (reference sequence). The V and J ends lost 3 bases and 6 bases, in that order; junction bases with no gene match: 10. There are 16 residues in the CDR3. The CDR3 nucleotides read TGTGCCAGTAGTATGCGACAGGGGAGTGGGGCTCAGCCCCAGCATTTT. It codes for CASSMRQGSGAQPQHF.

This sequence joins TRBV27 and TRBJ2-1, with D uncertain. Between the trimmed V and J ends, which lost 4 bases and 0 bases, there was a span of 13 bases. There are 16 residues in the CDR3. Germline V gives CDR1 MNHEY, CDR2 SMNVEV (reference sequence). The CDR3 bases are TGTGCCAGCAGTTCGCAGGTGATCCTCTCCTACAATGAGCAGTTCTTC. It yields the protein CASSSQVILSYNEQFF.

This clone was seen only a few times. This sequence joins TRBV5-1 and TRBJ2-5, with 8 bases identical to TRBD1. Unmatched junction bases numbered 8, after V lost 0 bases and J lost 4 bases. This CDR3 has 16 residues. From germline, CDR1 is SGHRS and CDR2 YFSETQ. CDR3 DNA: TGCGCCAGCAGCTTGGCTTTACAGGGGGGAAGAGAGACCCAGTACTTC. This encodes CASSLALQGGRETQYF.

The genes are TRBV7-2 and TRBJ1-2; D gene ambiguous. Germline assignment: CDR1 SGHTA and CDR2 FQGNSA. The CDR3 totals 12 residues. Trimming took 5 bases from V and 1 from J, leaving 5 bases between them. CDR3 sequence (DNA): TGTGCCAGCAGCACACATAACTATGGCTACACCTTC. It encodes CASSTHNYGYTF.

This chain uses TRBV30 with TRBJ1-6; maybe TRBD1 (5 bases). Per germline, CDR1 GTSNPN and CDR2 SVGIG (reference sequence). There are 14 residues in the CDR3. Trimming took off 0 bases at V and 8 bases at J, with 11 bases between the two ends. The CDR3 loop reads CAWSVRDLYSPLHF. The CDR3 DNA sequence: TGTGCCTGGAGTGTAAGGGACTTATATTCACCCCTCCACTTT.

The chain combines TRBV19 with TRBJ1-5, with TRBD1 identical over 9 bases. Looked up from germline, CDR1 is LNHDA and CDR2 is SQIVND (reference sequence). CDR3 length: 16 amino acids. The ends lost 4 bases at V and 5 bases at J; junction bases unmatched: 9. CDR3 sequence: CASSTQGARAHQPQHF. The CDR3 region has the DNA TGTGCCAGTAGTACACAGGGGGCGCGTGCCCATCAGCCCCAGCATTTT.

This chain joins TRBV30 and TRBJ2-2; 7 nucleotides align to TRBD2. Germline V gene data show CDR1 as GTSNPN and CDR2 as SVGIG (reference sequence). This CDR3 contains 15 residues. The trim removed 3 bases at V and 7 bases at J, leaving 11 bases unmatched. CDR3: CAWRRGTTFNGELFF. DNA of the CDR3: TGTGCCTGGAGGAGAGGGACTACTTTTAACGGGGAGCTGTTTTTT.

The V and J genes are TRBV7-2 and TRBJ1-1; 8 bases line up with TRBD1. CDR1 is SGHTA, CDR2 FQGNSA, per germline. CDR3 length: 15 amino acids. The V gene end was trimmed by 0 bases and the J gene end by 9 bases; junction bases not matched to a gene: 9. The DNA for the CDR3 is TGTGCCAGCAGCTTAGCTGGACAGGGAACCGGTCAAGCTTTCTTT. It translates to CASSLAGQGTGQAFF.